A selection of T cell receptor beta chains follows, all from one sample in a study of blood T cell repertoires in COVID-19. Assay: immunoSEQ multiplex PCR; the TCRdb copy retains only in-frame clones and omits some. The data contain around 250,000 clones, around 87% of them singletons. Sequencing input: peripheral blood. The receptor set was obtained from a woman between 65 and 79 years old with active or convalescent COVID-19. CDR3s include the opening cysteine and the closing phenylalanine or tryptophan. The D gene is left open where the match is weak. Clone sizes are given selectively: once, few, many, or a class where the clone is expanded.

J gene: TRBJ1-1
D gene: .
V gene: TRBV5-6
clone size: medium-sized
CDR3 length: 12
CDR3 protein: CASSPGSLEAFF
CDR3 DNA: TGTGCCAGCAGCCCGGGAAGCCTAGAAGCTTTCTTT

J gene: TRBJ2-1
D gene: .
V gene: TRBV2
clone size: .
CDR3 length: 12
CDR3 protein: CASSPREYEQFF
CDR3 DNA: TGTGCCAGCAGCCCCCGCGAGTATGAGCAGTTCTTC

J gene: TRBJ2-1
D gene: TRBD1
V gene: TRBV7-3
clone size: .
CDR3 length: 15
CDR3 protein: CASSLRPGTANEQFF
CDR3 DNA: TGTGCCAGCAGCTTAAGGCCCGGGACAGCTAATGAGCAGTTCTTC

J gene: TRBJ2-7
D gene: .
V gene: TRBV19
clone size: .
CDR3 length: 15
CDR3 protein: CASSISSAGSYEQYF
CDR3 DNA: TGTGCCAGTAGTATCAGTTCGGCAGGGTCCTACGAGCAGTACTTC

J gene: TRBJ1-3
D gene: TRBD1
V gene: TRBV18
clone size: .
CDR3 length: 14
CDR3 protein: CASSPGTARNTIYF
CDR3 DNA: TGTGCCAGCTCACCGGGGACAGCAAGAAACACCATATATTTT

J gene: TRBJ2-1
D gene: .
V gene: TRBV20-1
clone size: .
CDR3 length: 11
CDR3 protein: CSATRSNEQFF
CDR3 DNA: TGCAGTGCTACTAGAAGCAATGAGCAGTTCTTC

J gene: TRBJ2-2
D gene: TRBD1
V gene: TRBV19
clone size: .
CDR3 length: 19
CDR3 protein: CASSRGTGTGGTNTGELFF
CDR3 DNA: TGTGCCAGTAGTAGGGGTACCGGGACAGGGGGCACGAACACCGGGGAGCTGTTTTTT

J gene: TRBJ1-6
D gene: TRBD1
V gene: TRBV9
clone size: .
CDR3 length: 14
CDR3 protein: CASSIRTGSSPLHF
CDR3 DNA: TGTGCCAGCAGCATTCGGACAGGGAGCTCACCCCTCCACTTT

J gene: TRBJ2-2
D gene: .
V gene: TRBV11-2
clone size: once
CDR3 length: 15
CDR3 protein: CASSQQGVNTGELFF
CDR3 DNA: TGTGCCAGCAGCCAGCAAGGGGTAAACACCGGGGAGCTGTTTTTT

J gene: TRBJ2-6
D gene: TRBD1
V gene: TRBV5-4
clone size: .
CDR3 length: 17
CDR3 protein: CASSFGTGTSGANVLTF
CDR3 DNA: TGTGCCAGCAGCTTTGGGACAGGGACTTCTGGGGCCAACGTCCTGACTTTC

J gene: TRBJ1-6
D gene: .
V gene: TRBV19
clone size: .
CDR3 length: 14
CDR3 protein: CASSKKWDIGPLHF
CDR3 DNA: TGTGCCAGTAGTAAGAAGTGGGACATTGGTCCCCTCCACTTT

J gene: TRBJ1-1
D gene: .
V gene: TRBV9
clone size: .
CDR3 length: 13
CDR3 protein: CASSVQMNTEAFF
CDR3 DNA: TGTGCCAGCAGCGTGCAGATGAACACTGAAGCTTTCTTT

J gene: TRBJ1-2
D gene: TRBD1
V gene: TRBV4-3
clone size: .
CDR3 length: 16
CDR3 protein: CASSQDRSRGFYGYTF
CDR3 DNA: TGCGCCAGCAGCCAAGATAGGTCCAGGGGGTTCTATGGCTACACCTTC

J gene: TRBJ2-2
D gene: .
V gene: TRBV5-4
clone size: few
CDR3 length: 16
CDR3 protein: CASSLGGRTNTGELFF
CDR3 DNA: TGTGCCAGCAGCTTGGGGGGGCGAACGAACACCGGGGAGCTGTTTTTT

J gene: TRBJ1-3
D gene: .
V gene: TRBV7-2
clone size: .
CDR3 length: 14
CDR3 protein: CASSFGREKNTIYF
CDR3 DNA: TGTGCCAGCAGCTTCGGAAGGGAGAAGAACACCATATATTTT

J gene: TRBJ2-3
D gene: TRBD1
V gene: TRBV2
clone size: .
CDR3 length: 14
CDR3 protein: CASSSQGGTDTQYF
CDR3 DNA: TGTGCCAGCAGCTCGCAGGGGGGCACAGATACGCAGTATTTT

J gene: TRBJ2-1
D gene: TRBD2
V gene: TRBV4-3
clone size: .
CDR3 length: 16
CDR3 protein: CASSQVSSGVSNEQFF
CDR3 DNA: TGCGCCAGCAGCCAAGTCTCTAGCGGGGTGAGCAATGAGCAGTTCTTC

J gene: TRBJ1-6
D gene: TRBD1
V gene: TRBV5-1
clone size: few
CDR3 length: 16
CDR3 protein: CASSLEVRGAGSPLHF
CDR3 DNA: TGCGCCAGCAGCTTGGAGGTCAGGGGGGCTGGTTCACCCCTCCACTTT

J gene: TRBJ2-5
D gene: .
V gene: TRBV4-1
clone size: .
CDR3 length: 14
CDR3 protein: CASQGQGPQETQYF
CDR3 DNA: TGCGCCAGCCAAGGCCAGGGGCCCCAAGAGACCCAGTACTTC

J gene: TRBJ1-2
D gene: TRBD1
V gene: TRBV11-3
clone size: .
CDR3 length: 14
CDR3 protein: CASRPGGFNYGYTF
CDR3 DNA: TGTGCCAGCCGCCCAGGGGGCTTCAACTATGGCTACACCTTC

J gene: TRBJ2-3
D gene: .
V gene: TRBV21-1
clone size: .
CDR3 length: 14
CDR3 protein: CASSKVRGQGRIYF
CDR3 DNA: TGTGCCAGCAGCAAAGTTCGAGGACAGGGAAGAATCTATTTT

J gene: TRBJ1-5
D gene: .
V gene: TRBV6-6
clone size: .
CDR3 length: 14
CDR3 protein: CASSYVQDNQPQHF
CDR3 DNA: TGTGCCAGCAGTTATGTACAGGACAATCAGCCCCAGCATTTT

J gene: TRBJ1-2
D gene: TRBD1
V gene: TRBV7-8
clone size: .
CDR3 length: 15
CDR3 protein: CASSKSGGSNYGYTF
CDR3 DNA: TGTGCCAGCAGCAAATCAGGGGGTTCTAACTATGGCTACACCTTC

J gene: TRBJ2-2
D gene: TRBD2
V gene: TRBV25-1
clone size: medium-sized
CDR3 length: 16
CDR3 protein: CASSARSGGATGELFF
CDR3 DNA: TGTGCCAGCAGTGCGAGAAGCGGGGGGGCGACCGGGGAGCTGTTTTTT

J gene: TRBJ2-7
D gene: .
V gene: TRBV7-2
clone size: .
CDR3 length: 12
CDR3 protein: CASSFVGGEQYF
CDR3 DNA: TGTGCCAGCAGCTTTGTGGGGGGCGAGCAGTACTTC

J gene: TRBJ1-5
D gene: .
V gene: TRBV5-5
clone size: .
CDR3 length: 14
CDR3 protein: CASSLSQGNQPQHF
CDR3 DNA: TGTGCCAGCAGCTTGTCACAGGGCAATCAGCCCCAGCATTTT

J gene: TRBJ2-7
D gene: TRBD1
V gene: TRBV6-6
clone size: .
CDR3 length: 13
CDR3 protein: CASSRDRVYEQYF
CDR3 DNA: TGTGCCAGCAGTAGGGACAGGGTTTACGAGCAGTACTTC

J gene: TRBJ1-1
D gene: TRBD1
V gene: TRBV18
clone size: few
CDR3 length: 14
CDR3 protein: CASSPGQGNTEAFF
CDR3 DNA: TGTGCCAGCTCACCCGGACAGGGGAACACTGAAGCTTTCTTT

J gene: TRBJ1-2
D gene: TRBD1
V gene: TRBV5-1
clone size: .
CDR3 length: 15
CDR3 protein: CASSSPGTGIQGYTF
CDR3 DNA: TGCGCCAGCAGCAGCCCCGGGACAGGGATTCAGGGCTACACCTTC

J gene: TRBJ1-2
D gene: .
V gene: TRBV21-1
clone size: once
CDR3 length: 14
CDR3 protein: CASSNGDRERSYTF
CDR3 DNA: TGTGCCAGCAGCAATGGGGACAGGGAGAGGAGCTACACCTTC

J gene: TRBJ2-5
D gene: TRBD2
V gene: TRBV2
clone size: .
CDR3 length: 13
CDR3 protein: CASSFSLAETQYF
CDR3 DNA: TGTGCCAGCAGCTTCTCACTAGCGGAGACCCAGTACTTC

J gene: TRBJ1-6
D gene: .
V gene: TRBV5-4
clone size: few
CDR3 length: 16
CDR3 protein: CASSLSPGSYNSPLHF
CDR3 DNA: TGTGCCAGCAGCTTGTCCCCAGGTTCCTATAATTCACCCCTCCACTTT

J gene: TRBJ2-5
D gene: .
V gene: TRBV12-3/TRBV12-4
clone size: .
CDR3 length: 11
CDR3 protein: CASSPGETQYF
CDR3 DNA: TGTGCCAGCAGTCCCGGGGAGACCCAGTACTTC

J gene: TRBJ1-1
D gene: .
V gene: TRBV19
clone size: .
CDR3 length: 12
CDR3 protein: CASSPGQLEAFF
CDR3 DNA: TGTGCCAGTAGCCCCGGACAGCTTGAAGCTTTCTTT

J gene: TRBJ2-7
D gene: .
V gene: TRBV6-2/TRBV6-3
clone size: .
CDR3 length: 12
CDR3 protein: CASSSRKGEQYF
CDR3 DNA: TGTGCCAGCAGTTCGCGAAAGGGGGAGCAGTACTTC

J gene: TRBJ1-4
D gene: .
V gene: TRBV19
clone size: once
CDR3 length: 15
CDR3 protein: CASKARPRLGEKLFF
CDR3 DNA: TGTGCCAGTAAGGCCAGGCCTCGCCTCGGCGAAAAACTGTTTTTT

J gene: TRBJ1-1
D gene: .
V gene: TRBV20-1
clone size: .
CDR3 length: 11
CDR3 protein: CSASPPAEAFF
CDR3 DNA: TGCAGTGCTAGTCCCCCTGCCGAGGCTTTCTTT

J gene: TRBJ2-7
D gene: TRBD2
V gene: TRBV5-1
clone size: .
CDR3 length: 16
CDR3 protein: CASSLAKTSGTYEQYF
CDR3 DNA: TGCGCCAGCAGCTTGGCAAAGACTAGCGGAACCTACGAGCAGTACTTC

J gene: TRBJ1-6
D gene: .
V gene: TRBV4-3
clone size: .
CDR3 length: 15
CDR3 protein: CASSQDWRENSPLHF
CDR3 DNA: TGCGCCAGCAGCCAAGATTGGAGGGAGAATTCACCCCTCCACTTT

J gene: TRBJ1-4
D gene: .
V gene: TRBV4-1
clone size: .
CDR3 length: 18
CDR3 protein: CASSQRAPTQSLGEKLFF
CDR3 DNA: TGCGCCAGCAGCCAGAGGGCACCTACCCAGTCATTGGGTGAAAAACTGTTTTTT

J gene: TRBJ1-5
D gene: TRBD1
V gene: TRBV6-2/TRBV6-3
clone size: .
CDR3 length: 15
CDR3 protein: CASSYADRVNQPQHF
CDR3 DNA: TGTGCCAGCAGTTACGCGGACAGGGTTAATCAGCCCCAGCATTTT

J gene: TRBJ2-7
D gene: .
V gene: TRBV5-1
clone size: once
CDR3 length: 15
CDR3 protein: CASRRYEDSSYEQYF
CDR3 DNA: TGCGCCAGCAGGCGATATGAGGACAGCTCCTACGAGCAGTACTTC

J gene: TRBJ1-2
D gene: .
V gene: TRBV6-5
clone size: .
CDR3 length: 15
CDR3 protein: CASSDNRLGNYGYTF
CDR3 DNA: TGTGCCAGCAGCGATAACAGGTTGGGTAACTATGGCTACACCTTC

J gene: TRBJ1-1
D gene: .
V gene: TRBV6-6
clone size: once
CDR3 length: 15
CDR3 protein: CASLPGRAQRDEAFF
CDR3 DNA: TGTGCCAGCCTACCCGGCAGGGCCCAGCGGGATGAAGCTTTCTTT

J gene: TRBJ1-1
D gene: .
V gene: TRBV7-9
clone size: .
CDR3 length: 14
CDR3 protein: CASSFSTYNTEAFF
CDR3 DNA: TGTGCCAGCAGCTTCTCCACTTACAACACTGAAGCTTTCTTT

J gene: TRBJ1-2
D gene: .
V gene: TRBV29-1
clone size: .
CDR3 length: 12
CDR3 protein: CSVPGHNYGYTF
CDR3 DNA: TGCAGCGTTCCGGGTCATAACTATGGCTACACCTTC

J gene: TRBJ1-1
D gene: .
V gene: TRBV19
clone size: .
CDR3 length: 13
CDR3 protein: CASSIRGNTEAFF
CDR3 DNA: TGTGCCAGTAGTATTCGGGGGAACACTGAAGCTTTCTTT

J gene: TRBJ2-3
D gene: TRBD2
V gene: TRBV12-5
clone size: .
CDR3 length: 15
CDR3 protein: CASGLGSGGPDTQYF
CDR3 DNA: TGTGCTAGTGGTTTGGGTAGCGGGGGGCCAGATACGCAGTATTTT

J gene: TRBJ1-5
D gene: TRBD1
V gene: TRBV9
clone size: .
CDR3 length: 15
CDR3 protein: CASSVEDRGNQPQHF
CDR3 DNA: TGTGCCAGCAGCGTAGAGGACAGGGGAAATCAGCCCCAGCATTTT

J gene: TRBJ2-4
D gene: TRBD2
V gene: TRBV9
clone size: .
CDR3 length: 15
CDR3 protein: CASSVTSGGKNIQYF
CDR3 DNA: TGTGCCAGCAGCGTTACTAGCGGGGGAAAAAACATTCAGTACTTC

J gene: TRBJ1-3
D gene: .
V gene: TRBV3-1/TRBV3-2
clone size: .
CDR3 length: 13
CDR3 protein: CASSQDQGNTIYF
CDR3 DNA: TGTGCCAGCAGCCAAGACCAGGGAAACACCATATATTTT

J gene: TRBJ1-3
D gene: .
V gene: TRBV6-5
clone size: .
CDR3 length: 16
CDR3 protein: CASSYAWTDKGNTIYF
CDR3 DNA: TGTGCCAGCAGTTACGCTTGGACAGACAAAGGAAACACCATATATTTT

J gene: TRBJ1-6
D gene: .
V gene: TRBV11-2
clone size: .
CDR3 length: 15
CDR3 protein: CASSFNLAGPSPLHF
CDR3 DNA: TGTGCCAGCAGCTTTAATCTGGCAGGGCCTTCACCCCTCCACTTT

J gene: TRBJ1-2
D gene: TRBD1
V gene: TRBV27
clone size: .
CDR3 length: 14
CDR3 protein: CASSLYRGSGGYTF
CDR3 DNA: TGTGCCAGCAGTTTATACAGGGGATCAGGTGGCTACACCTTC

J gene: TRBJ2-3
D gene: .
V gene: TRBV18
clone size: few
CDR3 length: 12
CDR3 protein: CASSLGIDTQYF
CDR3 DNA: TGTGCCAGCTCACTCGGTATAGATACGCAGTATTTT

J gene: TRBJ1-1
D gene: .
V gene: TRBV30
clone size: .
CDR3 length: 10
CDR3 protein: CAWRRTEAFF
CDR3 DNA: TGTGCCTGGCGGAGGACTGAAGCTTTCTTT

J gene: TRBJ1-2
D gene: TRBD1
V gene: TRBV3-1/TRBV3-2
clone size: .
CDR3 length: 14
CDR3 protein: CASSRVGDSHGYTF
CDR3 DNA: TGTGCCAGCAGCCGGGTTGGGGACAGCCATGGCTACACCTTC